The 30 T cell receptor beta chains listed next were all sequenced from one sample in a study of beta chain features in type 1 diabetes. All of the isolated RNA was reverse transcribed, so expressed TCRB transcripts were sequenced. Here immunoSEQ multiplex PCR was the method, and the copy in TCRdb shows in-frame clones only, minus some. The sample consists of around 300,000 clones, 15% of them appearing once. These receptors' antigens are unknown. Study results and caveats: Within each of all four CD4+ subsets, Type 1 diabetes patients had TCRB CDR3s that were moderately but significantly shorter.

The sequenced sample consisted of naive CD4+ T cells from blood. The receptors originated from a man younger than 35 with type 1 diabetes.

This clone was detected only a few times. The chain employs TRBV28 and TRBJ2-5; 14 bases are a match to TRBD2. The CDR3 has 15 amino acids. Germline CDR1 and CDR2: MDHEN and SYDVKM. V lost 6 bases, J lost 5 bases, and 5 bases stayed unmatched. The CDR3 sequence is CASRPGLAGAETQYF. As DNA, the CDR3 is TGTGCCAGCAGACCGGGACTAGCGGGAGCTGAGACCCAGTACTTC.

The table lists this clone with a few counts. The CDR3 region is CASSDMTASQETQYF. DNA for the CDR3: TGTGCCAGCAGCGATATGACAGCATCCCAAGAGACCCAGTACTTC. This chain connects TRBV25-1 to TRBJ2-5; TRBD1 might be the D (5 bases). This CDR3 comprises 15 residues. The germline V gene encodes CDR1 MGHDK and CDR2 SYGVNS. V was clipped by 6 bases and J by 1 base, with 15 bases between them.

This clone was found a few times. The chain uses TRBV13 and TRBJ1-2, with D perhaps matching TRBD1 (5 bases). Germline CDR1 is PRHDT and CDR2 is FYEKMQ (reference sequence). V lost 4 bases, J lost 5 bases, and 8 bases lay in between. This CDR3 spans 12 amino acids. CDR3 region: CASSSSGYGYTF. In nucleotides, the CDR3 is TGTGCCAGCAGCTCCTCAGGGTATGGCTACACCTTC.

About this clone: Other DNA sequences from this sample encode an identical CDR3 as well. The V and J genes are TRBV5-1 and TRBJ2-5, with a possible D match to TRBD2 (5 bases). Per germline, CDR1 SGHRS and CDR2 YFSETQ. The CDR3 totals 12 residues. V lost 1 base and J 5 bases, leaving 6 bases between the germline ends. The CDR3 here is CASSLTGETQYF. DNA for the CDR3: TGCGCCAGCAGCTTGACGGGGGAGACCCAGTACTTC.

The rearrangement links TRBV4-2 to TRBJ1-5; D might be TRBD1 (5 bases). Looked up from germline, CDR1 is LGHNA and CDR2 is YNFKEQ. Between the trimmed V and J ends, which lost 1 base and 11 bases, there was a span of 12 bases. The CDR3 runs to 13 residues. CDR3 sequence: CASSQGPDSSQHF. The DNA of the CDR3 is TGTGCCAGCAGCCAAGGGCCCGACAGCTCCCAGCATTTT.

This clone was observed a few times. CDR3 in DNA: TGTGCCAGTAGTACCCGGACTAGCGGGACAAACGAGCAGTACTTC. This codes for CASSTRTSGTNEQYF. The chain uses TRBV19 and TRBJ2-7, with 12 bases aligning to TRBD2. After removal of 4 bases from V and 5 bases from J, the junction contained 6 bases not matched to a gene. CDR1 is LNHDA, CDR2 SQIVND, per germline (reference sequence). This CDR3 is built from 15 residues. Complete variable domain (other parts from reference TRBV19 and TRBJ2-7): DGGITQSPKYLFRKEGQNVTLSCEQNLNHDAMYWYRQDPGQGLRLIYYSQIVNDFQKGDIAEGYSVSREKKESFPLTVTSAQKNPTAFYLCASSTRTSGTNEQYFGPGTRLTVT.

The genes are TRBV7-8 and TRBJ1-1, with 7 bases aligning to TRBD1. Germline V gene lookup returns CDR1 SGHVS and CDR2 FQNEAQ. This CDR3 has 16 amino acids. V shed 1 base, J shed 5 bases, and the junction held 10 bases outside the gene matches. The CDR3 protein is CASSLVRTGRYTEAFF. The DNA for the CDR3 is TGTGCCAGCAGCTTAGTTAGGACAGGACGGTATACTGAAGCTTTCTTT.

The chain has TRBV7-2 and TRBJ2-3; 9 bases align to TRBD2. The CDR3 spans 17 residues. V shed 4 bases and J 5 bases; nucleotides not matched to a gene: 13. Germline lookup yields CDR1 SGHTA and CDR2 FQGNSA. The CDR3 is CASSYEFIAGALDTQYF. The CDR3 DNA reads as TGTGCCAGCAGCTATGAATTTATAGCGGGAGCGTTAGATACGCAGTATTTT.

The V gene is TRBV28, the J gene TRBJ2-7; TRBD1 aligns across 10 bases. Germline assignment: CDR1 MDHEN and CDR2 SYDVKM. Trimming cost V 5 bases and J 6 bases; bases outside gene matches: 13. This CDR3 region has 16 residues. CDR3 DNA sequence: TGTGCCAGCAGTCGGCCAATTGGGACAGGGGTGTGCGAGCAGTACTTC. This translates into CASSRPIGTGVCEQYF.

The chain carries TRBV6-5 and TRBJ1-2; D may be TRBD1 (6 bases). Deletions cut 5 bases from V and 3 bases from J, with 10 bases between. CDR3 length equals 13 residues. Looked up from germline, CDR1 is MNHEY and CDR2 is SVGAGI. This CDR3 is CASSAAGDYGYTF. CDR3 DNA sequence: TGTGCCAGCAGTGCGGCAGGGGACTATGGCTACACCTTC.

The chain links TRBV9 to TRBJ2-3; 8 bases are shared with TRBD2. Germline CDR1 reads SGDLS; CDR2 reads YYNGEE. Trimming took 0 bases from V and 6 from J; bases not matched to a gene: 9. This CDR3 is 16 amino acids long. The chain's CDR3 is CASSVANGRVADTQYF. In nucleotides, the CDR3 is TGTGCCAGCAGCGTAGCTAACGGGAGGGTAGCGGATACGCAGTATTTT.

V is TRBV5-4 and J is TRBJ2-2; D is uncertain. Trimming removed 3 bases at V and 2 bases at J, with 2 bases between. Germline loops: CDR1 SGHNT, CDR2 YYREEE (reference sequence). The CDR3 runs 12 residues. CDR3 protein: CASSSNTGELFF. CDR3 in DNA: TGTGCCAGCAGCTCTAACACCGGGGAGCTGTTTTTT.

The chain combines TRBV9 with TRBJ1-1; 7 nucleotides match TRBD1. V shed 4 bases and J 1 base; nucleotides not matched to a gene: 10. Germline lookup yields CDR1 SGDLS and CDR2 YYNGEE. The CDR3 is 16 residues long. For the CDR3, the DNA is TGTGCCAGCAGCCCCACAGGGGCCCTTACGAACACTGAAGCTTTCTTT. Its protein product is CASSPTGALTNTEAFF.

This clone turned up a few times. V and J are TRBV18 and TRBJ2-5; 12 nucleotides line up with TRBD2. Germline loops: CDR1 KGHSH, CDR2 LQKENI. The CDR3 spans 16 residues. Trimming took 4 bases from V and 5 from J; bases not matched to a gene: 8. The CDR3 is CASSRDRLAGAETQYF. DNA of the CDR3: TGTGCCAGCTCACGGGACAGACTAGCGGGAGCCGAGACCCAGTACTTC.

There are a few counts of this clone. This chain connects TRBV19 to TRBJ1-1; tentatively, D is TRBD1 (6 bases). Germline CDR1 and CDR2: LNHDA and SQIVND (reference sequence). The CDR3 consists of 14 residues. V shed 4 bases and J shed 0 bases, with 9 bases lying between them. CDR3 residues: CASSRQAMNTEAFF. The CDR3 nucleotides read TGTGCCAGTAGTAGACAGGCTATGAACACTGAAGCTTTCTTT.

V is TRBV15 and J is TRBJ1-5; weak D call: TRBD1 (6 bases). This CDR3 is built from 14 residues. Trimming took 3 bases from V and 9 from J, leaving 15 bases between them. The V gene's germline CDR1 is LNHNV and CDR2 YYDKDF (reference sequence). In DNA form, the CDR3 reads TGTGCCACCAGCAGCCGGGACACCCTGGGGCCCCAGCATTTT. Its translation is CATSSRDTLGPQHF.

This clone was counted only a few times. CDR3 protein: CASSLPYNEQFF. The DNA for the CDR3 is TGTGCCAGCAGTCTCCCCTACAATGAGCAGTTCTTC. V gene TRBV28 combines with J gene TRBJ2-1; D gene unclear. The germline CDR1 and CDR2 sequences are MDHEN and SYDVKM. This CDR3 is 12 amino acids long. Trimming cost V 5 bases and J 2 bases, with 4 bases left between them.

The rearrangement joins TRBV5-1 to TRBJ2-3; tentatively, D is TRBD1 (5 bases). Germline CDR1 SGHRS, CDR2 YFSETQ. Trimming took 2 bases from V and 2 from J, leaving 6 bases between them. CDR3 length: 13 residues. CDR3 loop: CASSLGDTDTQYF. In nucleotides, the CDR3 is TGCGCCAGCAGCTTAGGGGACACAGATACGCAGTATTTT.

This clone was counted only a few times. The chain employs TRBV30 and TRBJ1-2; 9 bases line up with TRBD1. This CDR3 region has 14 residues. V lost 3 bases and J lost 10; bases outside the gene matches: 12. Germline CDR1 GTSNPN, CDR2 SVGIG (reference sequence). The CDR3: CAWRRTGARIIYTF. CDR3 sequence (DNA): TGTGCCTGGAGAAGGACAGGGGCAAGGATAATCTACACCTTC.

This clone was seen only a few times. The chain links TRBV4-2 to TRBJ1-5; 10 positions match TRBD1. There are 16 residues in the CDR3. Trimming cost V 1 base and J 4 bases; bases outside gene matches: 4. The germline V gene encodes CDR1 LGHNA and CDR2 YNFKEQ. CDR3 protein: CASSQVPGQGNQPQHF. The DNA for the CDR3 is TGTGCCAGCAGCCAAGTTCCGGGACAGGGGAATCAGCCCCAGCATTTT.

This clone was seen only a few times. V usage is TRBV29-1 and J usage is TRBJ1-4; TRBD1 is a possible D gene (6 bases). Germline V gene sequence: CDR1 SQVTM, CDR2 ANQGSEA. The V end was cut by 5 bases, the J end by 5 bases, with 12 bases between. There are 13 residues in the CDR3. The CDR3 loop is CSVMGAGNEKLFF. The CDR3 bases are TGCAGCGTTATGGGGGCAGGGAATGAAAAACTGTTTTTT.

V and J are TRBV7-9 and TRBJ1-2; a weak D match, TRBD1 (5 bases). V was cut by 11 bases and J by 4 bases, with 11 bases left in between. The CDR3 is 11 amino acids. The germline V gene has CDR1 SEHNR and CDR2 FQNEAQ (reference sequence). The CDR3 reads CACGTSYGYTF. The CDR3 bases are TGTGCCTGCGGGACCTCCTATGGCTACACCTTC.

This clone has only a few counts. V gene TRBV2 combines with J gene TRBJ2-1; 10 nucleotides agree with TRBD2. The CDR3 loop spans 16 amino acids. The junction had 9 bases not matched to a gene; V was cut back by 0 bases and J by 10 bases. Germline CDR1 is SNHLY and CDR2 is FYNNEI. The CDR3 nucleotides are TGTGCCAGCAGTGAAGCCCTAGCGGGGGCCGGCGGCGAGCAGTTCTTC. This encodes CASSEALAGAGGEQFF.

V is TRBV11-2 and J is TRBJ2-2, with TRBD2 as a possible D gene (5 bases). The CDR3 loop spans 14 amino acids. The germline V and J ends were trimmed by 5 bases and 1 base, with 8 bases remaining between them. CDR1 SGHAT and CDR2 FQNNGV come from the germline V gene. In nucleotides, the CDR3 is TGTGCCAGCAGCCCCCGGGGGAACACCGGGGAGCTGTTTTTT. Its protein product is CASSPRGNTGELFF.

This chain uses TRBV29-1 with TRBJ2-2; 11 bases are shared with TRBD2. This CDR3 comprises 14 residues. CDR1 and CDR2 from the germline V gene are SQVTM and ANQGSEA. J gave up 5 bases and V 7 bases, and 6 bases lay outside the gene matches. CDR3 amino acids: CSAGTSGRTGELFF. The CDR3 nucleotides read TGCAGCGCCGGGACTAGCGGTAGGACCGGGGAGCTGTTTTTT.

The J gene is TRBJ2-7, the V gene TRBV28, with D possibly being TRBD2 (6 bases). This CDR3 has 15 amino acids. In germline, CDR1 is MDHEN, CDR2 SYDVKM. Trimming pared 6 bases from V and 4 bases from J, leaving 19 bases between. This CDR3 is CASSPWDSSPYEQYF. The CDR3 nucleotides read TGTGCCAGCAGCCCCTGGGACTCCAGCCCATACGAGCAGTACTTC.

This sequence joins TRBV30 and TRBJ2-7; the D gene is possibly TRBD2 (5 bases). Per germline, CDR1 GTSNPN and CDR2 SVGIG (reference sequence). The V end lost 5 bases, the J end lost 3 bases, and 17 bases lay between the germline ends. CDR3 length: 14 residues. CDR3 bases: TGTGCCTGGGAGGAGGCGGGCCGTAACTACGAGCAGTACTTC. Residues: CAWEEAGRNYEQYF.

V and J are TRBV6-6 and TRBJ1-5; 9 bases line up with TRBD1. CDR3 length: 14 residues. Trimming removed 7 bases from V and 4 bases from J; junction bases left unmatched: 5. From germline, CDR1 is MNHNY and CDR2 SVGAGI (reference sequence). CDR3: CASIFGQGNQPQHF. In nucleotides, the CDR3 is TGTGCCAGCATTTTCGGACAGGGGAATCAGCCCCAGCATTTT.

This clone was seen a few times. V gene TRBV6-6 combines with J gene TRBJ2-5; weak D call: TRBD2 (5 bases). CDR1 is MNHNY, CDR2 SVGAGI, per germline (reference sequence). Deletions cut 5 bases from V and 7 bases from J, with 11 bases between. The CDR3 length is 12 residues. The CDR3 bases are TGTGCCAGCAGTCGGACTTCGGGGACCCAGTACTTC. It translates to CASSRTSGTQYF.

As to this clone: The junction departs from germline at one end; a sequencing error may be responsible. In DNA form, the CDR3 reads TGTGCCAGCAGTACCATAGCGGGGGGTCACAATAAGCAGTTCTTC. Amino acids: CASSTIAGGHNKQFF. The genes are TRBV6-6 and TRBJ2-1, with 10 bases that match TRBD2. The V gene's germline CDR1 is MNHNY and CDR2 SVGAGI (reference sequence). The CDR3 runs to 15 residues.